The source of this T cell receptor (beta chain) is a study of Graves' ophthalmopathy and Graves' hyperthyroidism. Turning to this clonotype: Its matching antigen is unknown.

Study-wide results and limits: With around 88% sensitivity and less than 83% specificity, a 13-signature model separated ophthalmopathy from stable hyperthyroidism.

RNA transcripts yielded amplified TCR beta CDR3 regions. Second-round multiplex PCR followed a first-round RT-PCR using HTBI primers. TCRdb re-derived calls from the multiplex PCR reads in MiXCR, one entry per CDR3 protein. The sample has more than 550,000 distinct CDR3 sequences; more than 40% are singletons. Per germline, CDR1 DFQATT and CDR2 SNEGSKA (reference sequence). The V and J ends lost 3 bases and 0 bases respectively, with 12 bases between them. CDR3 size: 14 residues. J is TRBJ2-7 and V is TRBV20-1; D may be TRBD2 (6 bases). Sequenced: peripheral blood. The sequence derives from an adult man with Graves' ophthalmopathy. This CDR3 reads CSASGGRSSYEQYF. CDR3 sequence (DNA): TGCAGTGCTAGCGGGGGAAGGAGCTCCTACGAGCAGTACTTC.